What follows are 20 T cell receptor beta chains derived from one specimen sequenced in a study of T cell repertoires in cytomegalovirus infection (dated by TCRdb to between 2019 and 2020). The sample was run on an Illumina HiSeq 1500. In-frame beta chains were kept once TCRdb had trimmed the public reads at Q25 with fastp and called clones with MiXCR. Entries are consolidated by CDR3 protein sequence, retaining the most common genes and DNA. The sample profile shows more than 140,000 distinct CDR3 sequences; about 6.5% of them were found once. The top ten clonotypes cover roughly 18% of the sample. Sequencing was done on a sample of PBMCs. These receptors were collected from a human donor in good health (CMV status not recorded). Some clones in this sample may be carry-over from other donors' samples.

This clonotype showed up many times. V gene TRBV29-1 combines with J gene TRBJ2-7, with 9 bases matching TRBD1. The ends lost 4 bases at V and 2 bases at J; junction bases unmatched: 0. This CDR3 spans 12 amino acids. Germline V CDR1 and CDR2: SQVTM, ANQGSEA. CDR3 sequence: CSVGQGAYEQYF. CDR3 nucleotides: TGCAGCGTTGGACAGGGGGCCTACGAGCAGTACTTC.

In this sample, this clonotype turned up many times. The gene calls are TRBV11-2 and TRBJ2-5; perhaps TRBD1 as D (6 bases). The CDR3 runs 14 residues. The germline V gene has CDR1 SGHAT and CDR2 FQNNGV. V gave up 6 bases and J gave up 3 bases, with 14 bases separating them. This chain's CDR3 is CASSRTGTKETQYF. The CDR3 region has the DNA TGTGCCAGCAGTAGAACCGGGACAAAAGAGACCCAGTACTTC.

This clonotype occurred a few times. The V call is TRBV2, the J call TRBJ2-7, with a possible D match to TRBD2 (5 bases). Trimming took 6 bases from V and 2 from J, leaving 14 bases between them. The CDR3 totals 14 residues. Germline CDR1 reads SNHLY; CDR2 reads FYNNEI. CDR3 residues: CASRGRGNPYEQYF. The CDR3 DNA reads TGTGCCAGCAGGGGGAGAGGGAACCCCTACGAGCAGTACTTC.

This clonotype was counted at least ten times. For the CDR3, the DNA is TGTGCCAGCAGCTTAGGTCGCCTAGCGGGGGGGCCGGCCGGAGATACGCAGTATTTT. Amino acids: CASSLGRLAGGPAGDTQYF. J is TRBJ2-3 and V is TRBV7-2; 12 nucleotides align to TRBD2. Germline V gene sequence: CDR1 SGHTA, CDR2 FQGNSA. This CDR3 comprises 19 residues. J was trimmed by 5 bases and V by 1 base; bases with no gene match: 13.

This clonotype was detected many times. The rearrangement joins TRBV11-2 to TRBJ1-5; D perhaps matches TRBD1 (5 bases). The CDR3 contains 14 residues. V was shortened by 0 bases and J by 5 bases, with 8 bases between the two germline ends. Germline V CDR1 and CDR2: SGHAT, FQNNGV. The CDR3 bases are TGTGCCAGCAGCTTAGATTCGGGGCATCAGCCCCAGCATTTT. Translating gives CASSLDSGHQPQHF. Based on the CDR3 plus reference TRBV11-2 and TRBJ1-5, the full variable domain is EAGVAQSPRYKIIEKRQSVAFWCNPISGHATLYWYQQILGQGPKLLIQFQNNGVVDDSQLPKDRFSAERLKGVDSTLKIQPAKLEDSAVYLCASSLDSGHQPQHFGDGTRLSIL.

This clonotype was counted at least ten times. The chain recombines TRBV7-9 with TRBJ1-2; D unresolved. Germline V gives CDR1 SEHNR, CDR2 FQNEAQ (reference sequence). V lost 6 bases, J lost 1 base, and 12 bases lay in between. The CDR3 contains 14 residues. CDR3: CASSQQSFNYGYTF. DNA of the CDR3: TGTGCCAGCAGTCAGCAGAGTTTTAACTATGGCTACACCTTC.

This clonotype was detected many times. The CDR3: CASSRGLAGGYEQYF. CDR3 sequence (DNA): TGTGCCAGCAGCCGGGGACTAGCGGGGGGCTACGAGCAGTACTTC. The rearrangement uses TRBV7-9 and TRBJ2-7, with 15 bases identical to TRBD2. The CDR3 extends over 15 amino acids. CDR1 is SEHNR, CDR2 FQNEAQ, per germline (reference sequence). The J segment lost 3 bases and the V segment lost 5 bases, leaving 2 bases of the junction unmatched.

This clonotype was seen many times. The genes are TRBV5-5 and TRBJ1-6; D remains ambiguous. In germline, CDR1 is SGHKS, CDR2 YYEKEE (reference sequence). Deletions cut 1 base from V and 11 bases from J, with 7 bases between. The CDR3 has 12 residues. The CDR3 protein is CASSLYTAPLHF. In nucleotides, the CDR3 is TGTGCCAGCAGCTTGTACACCGCACCCCTCCACTTT.

This clonotype came up many times. The rearrangement joins TRBV28 to TRBJ2-4; D ambiguous. Germline V gives CDR1 MDHEN, CDR2 SYDVKM. This CDR3 has 14 amino acids. CDR3 nucleotides: TGTGCAATCCGTGAGGCCCTAGCCAAAAACATTCAGTACTTC. The encoded protein is CAIREALAKNIQYF.

The J gene is TRBJ1-2, the V gene TRBV6-1; D not resolved. Germline V lookup: CDR1 MNHNS, CDR2 SASEGT. The CDR3 contains 14 residues. Trimming pared 0 bases from V and 3 bases from J, leaving 8 bases between. The CDR3 sequence: CASSEAYSHYGYTF. The CDR3 DNA is TGTGCCAGCAGTGAAGCTTACAGTCACTATGGCTACACCTTC.

The rearrangement links TRBV7-6 to TRBJ2-7; 7 positions match TRBD2. Germline V gene lookup returns CDR1 SGHVS and CDR2 FNYEAQ. CDR3 length: 13 residues. Unmatched junction bases numbered 3, after V lost 5 bases and J lost 2 bases. In DNA, the CDR3 is TGTGCCAGCAGCAGGGGACTACCCTACGAGCAGTACTTC. It encodes CASSRGLPYEQYF.

This clonotype showed up many times. The chain links TRBV7-2 to TRBJ1-2; TRBD1 might be the D (5 bases). Trimming took off 3 bases at V and 5 bases at J, with 16 bases between the two ends. The CDR3 runs to 15 residues. The germline V gene encodes CDR1 SGHTA and CDR2 FQGNSA. The chain's CDR3 is CASSLGQGRPYGYTF. CDR3 in DNA: TGTGCCAGCAGCTTGGGGCAGGGCAGACCTTATGGCTACACCTTC.

This clonotype came up a few times. The chain joins TRBV19 to TRBJ1-2; tentatively, D is TRBD1 (6 bases). Germline CDR1 and CDR2: LNHDA and SQIVND (reference sequence). V shed 10 bases and J shed 4 bases, with 16 bases lying between them. The CDR3 totals 13 residues. The CDR3: CATTRGGLYGYTF. CDR3 coding DNA: TGTGCCACCACCCGGGGGGGCCTCTATGGCTACACCTTC.

The chain employs TRBV29-1 and TRBJ1-5; a possible D gene is TRBD1 (5 bases). This CDR3 spans 13 amino acids. V lost 7 bases and J lost 5, with 15 bases in between. Germline CDR1 and CDR2: SQVTM and ANQGSEA. CDR3 residues: CSARGGGDQPQHF. The CDR3 DNA is TGCAGCGCCCGGGGGGGGGGGGATCAGCCCCAGCATTTT. Full variable domain (remainder filled in from reference TRBV29-1 and TRBJ1-5): SAVISQKPSRDICQRGTSLTIQCQVDSQVTMMFWYRQQPGQSLTLIATANQGSEATYESGFVIDKFPISRPNLTFSTLTVSNMSPEDSSIYLCSARGGGDQPQHFGDGTRLSIL.

This clonotype was picked up many times. CDR3 sequence (DNA): TGTGCCAGCAGCTTATGGGCTCGTCAGAACACTGAAGCTTTCTTT. It is translated as CASSLWARQNTEAFF. V gene TRBV7-3 combines with J gene TRBJ1-1; no clear D. Germline CDR1 is SGHTA and CDR2 is FQGTGA. V was clipped by 2 bases and J by 1 base, with 11 bases between them. The CDR3 runs 15 residues.

A few counts support this clonotype. V is TRBV7-9 and J is TRBJ1-5, with TRBD1 identical over 7 bases. This CDR3 is built from 15 residues. J lost 2 bases, V lost 4 bases, and 5 bases had no gene match. CDR1 and CDR2 from the germline V gene are SEHNR and FQNEAQ (reference sequence). CDR3: CASSWGGQGNQPQHF. The CDR3, as DNA: TGTGCCAGCAGCTGGGGCGGACAGGGCAATCAGCCCCAGCATTTT.

The sample holds many counts of this clonotype. The CDR3 DNA reads TGTGCCAGCAGCCCCCTCGGATGGACTGGTAACTACGAGCAGTACTTC. This encodes CASSPLGWTGNYEQYF. The chain links TRBV7-2 to TRBJ2-7; tentatively, D is TRBD2 (5 bases). CDR3 length: 16 amino acids. The V end lost 5 bases, the J end lost 3 bases, and 20 bases lay between the germline ends. The V gene's germline CDR1 is SGHTA and CDR2 FQGNSA.

This chain uses TRBV6-2 or TRBV6-3 with TRBJ1-1; D not resolved. V dropped 5 bases and J dropped 1 base, with 11 bases sitting between them. CDR1 is MNHEY, CDR2 SVGEGT, per germline. The CDR3 runs 14 residues. This CDR3 is CASSEDSWNTEAFF. The CDR3 DNA is TGTGCCAGCAGTGAGGACTCATGGAACACTGAAGCTTTCTTT.

In its sample, this clonotype was seen many times. This sequence joins TRBV15 and TRBJ1-2; possibly TRBD1 for D (5 bases). The CDR3 has 15 amino acids. Germline CDR1 reads LNHNV; CDR2 reads YYDKDF (reference sequence). V was shortened by 0 bases and J by 3 bases, with 11 bases between the two germline ends. Here the CDR3 DNA reads TGTGCCACCAGCAGAGATCGCAGGGACCACTATGGCTACACCTTC. Protein: CATSRDRRDHYGYTF.

Many counts were recorded for this clonotype. The rearrangement uses TRBV24-1 and TRBJ2-3; the D is unclear. In germline, CDR1 is KGHDR, CDR2 SFDVKD. Trimming stripped 11 bases from V and 2 bases from J, with 19 bases between. CDR3 length: 15 residues. CDR3 bases: TGTGCCAGCTTCCGAGACATGACCTCCACAGATACGCAGTATTTT. This codes for CASFRDMTSTDTQYF.